These 22 T cell receptor beta chains originate from one sample sequenced in a study of human T cells and chemical hapten exposure. The library attached unique molecular identifiers to individual cDNA molecules. TCRdb passed the reads through MiXCR, listing each CDR3 protein once. The sample holds about 120,000 distinct CDR3 sequences, roughly 8.5% seen once. Blood, whole and unfractionated, served as the source for total RNA extraction. The sample was whole blood. These receptors were collected from a human donor in good health. Some clones in this sample may be carry-over from other donors' samples.

This chain links TRBV3-1 with TRBJ2-5; no firm D call. V dropped 2 bases and J dropped 2 bases, with 6 bases sitting between them. The CDR3 has 13 residues. Germline CDR1 reads LGHDT; CDR2 reads YNNKEL (reference sequence). CDR3 sequence reads: CASSQTEQETQYF. DNA of the CDR3: TGTGCCAGCAGCCAAACTGAGCAAGAGACCCAGTACTTC.

This clonotype appeared a few times. J is TRBJ2-3 and V is TRBV7-6; D ambiguous. In germline, CDR1 is SGHVS, CDR2 FNYEAQ. V was cut by 5 bases and J by 2 bases, with 11 bases left in between. CDR3 length equals 14 residues. For the CDR3, the DNA is TGTGCCAGCAGCCCCGTAACCAACACAGATACGCAGTATTTT. Protein product: CASSPVTNTDTQYF.

The chain recombines TRBV7-9 with TRBJ2-1, with D possibly matching TRBD1 (7 bases). CDR1 is SEHNR and CDR2 is FQNEAQ in the germline V gene (reference sequence). Trimming cost V 1 base and J 3 bases, with 13 bases left between them. This CDR3 comprises 16 residues. The CDR3 DNA is TGTGCCAGCAGCTTAGGCGGGACAGAGAACTACAATGAGCAGTTCTTC. It encodes CASSLGGTENYNEQFF.

At least ten counts were recorded for this clonotype. V gene TRBV7-2 combines with J gene TRBJ1-5, with TRBD1 as a possible D gene (6 bases). Deletions cut 1 base from V and 7 bases from J, with 11 bases between. The CDR3 loop spans 14 amino acids. CDR1 is SGHTA and CDR2 is FQGNSA in the germline V gene. The CDR3 is CASSLDQGPQPQHF. CDR3 DNA: TGTGCCAGCAGCTTAGATCAGGGGCCCCAGCCCCAGCATTTT.

This clonotype appeared many times. V is TRBV5-5 and J is TRBJ2-7; 7 bases map to TRBD1. Germline assignment: CDR1 SGHKS and CDR2 YYEKEE (reference sequence). V lost 1 base to trimming and J lost 2 bases; unmatched junction nucleotides: 3. The CDR3 covers 14 residues. CDR3 nucleotides: TGTGCCAGCAGCTTGACAGGGGTACCCTACGAGCAGTACTTC. This encodes CASSLTGVPYEQYF. Filled out from reference TRBV5-5 and TRBJ2-7, the complete variable domain reads DAGVTQSPTHLIKTRGQQVTLRCSPISGHKSVSWYQQVLGQGPQFIFQYYEKEERGRGNFPDRFSARQFPNYSSELNVNALLLGDSALYLCASSLTGVPYEQYFGPGTRLTVT.

There are many counts of this clonotype. The rearrangement joins TRBV11-2 to TRBJ2-5; D may match TRBD1 or TRBD2 (6 bases each). From germline, CDR1 is SGHAT and CDR2 FQNNGV. There are 16 residues in the CDR3. The germline V and J ends were trimmed by 5 bases and 4 bases, with 20 bases remaining between them. CDR3 bases: TGTGCCAGCAGCCCCCATCCGACAGGAGGGGGAGAGACCCAGTACTTC. The encoded protein is CASSPHPTGGGETQYF.

This clonotype was detected a few times. The V and J genes are TRBV6-5 and TRBJ2-7; D gene uncertain. There are 15 residues in the CDR3. CDR1 MNHEY and CDR2 SVGAGI come from the germline V gene. The V gene lost 0 bases and the J gene lost 0 bases, with 9 bases spanning the gap. CDR3 loop: CASSYSGSNSYEQYF. The CDR3 region has the DNA TGTGCCAGCAGTTACTCAGGGTCCAACTCCTACGAGCAGTACTTC.

This clonotype was observed at least ten times. This chain connects TRBV5-4 to TRBJ1-1, with a possible D match to TRBD1 (6 bases). This CDR3 spans 13 amino acids. CDR1 and CDR2 (germline): SGHNT, YYREEE (reference sequence). The ends were cut back, 3 bases at V and 4 bases at J, with 10 bases in the middle. CDR3 region: CASSSQGGTEAFF. The CDR3 DNA sequence: TGTGCCAGCAGCTCCCAAGGGGGCACTGAAGCTTTCTTT.

J is TRBJ2-3 and V is TRBV20-1, with 11 bases fitting TRBD2. Germline values: CDR1 DFQATT, CDR2 SNEGSKA (reference sequence). CDR3 length: 13 residues. V was clipped by 5 bases and J by 6 bases; unmatched bases: 4. This CDR3 reads CSAGTSGGDTQYF. The CDR3 DNA sequence: TGCAGTGCTGGGACTAGCGGAGGGGATACGCAGTATTTT.

This sequence joins TRBV12-3 or TRBV12-4 and TRBJ2-7; TRBD1 agrees at 8 bases. V lost 2 bases to trimming and J lost 8 bases; unmatched junction nucleotides: 2. The length of the CDR3 is 12 residues. This chain's CDR3 is CASSLRTGKQYF. The CDR3 DNA follows: TGTGCCAGCAGTTTAAGGACAGGGAAGCAGTACTTC.

This clonotype was found many times. The chain recombines TRBV5-1 with TRBJ2-3; TRBD2 aligns across 13 bases. Per the germline V gene, CDR1 is SGHRS and CDR2 is YFSETQ. The CDR3 sequence is 21 residues long. Losses at the gene ends were 2 bases for V and 0 bases for J; bases not matched to a gene: 15. Here the CDR3 reads CASSFDRARTSGSISTDTQYF. In nucleotides, the CDR3 is TGCGCCAGCAGCTTCGACCGGGCCCGGACTAGCGGGAGCATTAGCACAGATACGCAGTATTTT.

The genes are TRBV20-1 and TRBJ2-7, with no clear D. The germline V gene encodes CDR1 DFQATT and CDR2 SNEGSKA (reference sequence). The CDR3 has 16 amino acids. Deletions cut 0 bases from V and 0 bases from J, with 15 bases between. CDR3 sequence reads: CSARDGQRPYSYEQYF. CDR3 nucleotides: TGCAGTGCTAGAGATGGGCAGCGACCCTACTCCTACGAGCAGTACTTC.

The chain links TRBV27 to TRBJ2-5, with 10 bases lining up with TRBD2. Germline V gene sequence: CDR1 MNHEY, CDR2 SMNVEV (reference sequence). The CDR3 contains 18 residues. Trimming took 3 bases from V and 2 from J; bases not matched to a gene: 12. CDR3 residues: CASSLNWASGSSQETQYF. CDR3 DNA sequence: TGTGCCAGCAGTTTGAATTGGGCTAGCGGGAGTTCTCAAGAGACCCAGTACTTC.

CDR3 residues: CASSVSRGANTGELFF. CDR3 nucleotide sequence: TGTGCCAGCAGCGTATCCAGGGGTGCGAACACCGGGGAGCTGTTTTTT. The genes are TRBV9 and TRBJ2-2, with a possible D match to TRBD1 (6 bases). V dropped 1 base and J dropped 0 bases, with 10 bases sitting between them. Germline V CDR1 and CDR2: SGDLS, YYNGEE. This CDR3 is built from 16 residues.

This clonotype has at least ten counts. The rearrangement uses TRBV3-1 and TRBJ1-1; possibly TRBD1 for D (6 bases). The germline V gene encodes CDR1 LGHDT and CDR2 YNNKEL (reference sequence). This CDR3 is 15 amino acids long. The V and J ends lost 5 bases and 2 bases respectively, with 15 bases between them. The CDR3 sequence: CASSGRQVLNTEAFF. The CDR3 region has the DNA TGTGCCAGCAGCGGACGACAGGTTCTAAACACTGAAGCTTTCTTT.

This clonotype has a handful of counts. This sequence joins TRBV12-3 or TRBV12-4 and TRBJ1-2; the match to TRBD1 covers 7 bases. The CDR3 is 15 amino acids. V lost 7 bases, J lost 4 bases, and 12 bases stayed unmatched. CDR3 DNA: TGTGCCAGCACCATCGGACAGGAGAACTCCTATGGCTACACCTTC. It codes for CASTIGQENSYGYTF.

The CDR3 is CASSYGSEGTRELFF. Here the CDR3 DNA reads TGTGCCAGCAGTTACGGGTCAGAGGGGACCAGGGAGCTGTTTTTT. The gene calls are TRBV6-2 or TRBV6-3 and TRBJ2-2; D may correspond to TRBD1 or TRBD2 (5 bases each). From germline, CDR1 is MNHEY and CDR2 SVGEGT. V lost 2 bases and J lost 9, with 16 bases in between. CDR3 length: 15 amino acids.

This chain joins TRBV2 and TRBJ2-1; D call uncertain. This CDR3 has 15 amino acids. Trimming pared 4 bases from V and 0 bases from J, leaving 10 bases between. The germline V gene has CDR1 SNHLY and CDR2 FYNNEI. The CDR3 DNA sequence: TGTGCCAGCAGTGCGCTTCAGGCCTCCTACAATGAGCAGTTCTTC. Encoded protein: CASSALQASYNEQFF. The whole variable domain, filled in from reference TRBV2 and TRBJ2-1, reads EPEVTQTPSHQVTQMGQEVILRCVPISNHLYFYWYRQILGQKVEFLVSFYNNEISEKSEIFDDQFSVERPDGSNFTLKIRSTKLEDSAMYFCASSALQASYNEQFFGPGTRLTVL.

This clonotype was seen more than once but under ten times. V is TRBV6-6 and J is TRBJ2-3, with 8 positions matching TRBD1. V was pared by 0 bases and J by 1 base, with 3 bases of the junction left unmatched. The germline V gene encodes CDR1 MNHNY and CDR2 SVGAGI (reference sequence). CDR3 length: 16 amino acids. CDR3 sequence (DNA): TGTGCCAGCAGTTACTCGGACAGGGAGGGCACAGATACGCAGTATTTT. It is translated as CASSYSDREGTDTQYF.

This clonotype appeared a few times. This sequence joins TRBV29-1 and TRBJ2-1; 10 positions agree with TRBD1. Trimming took 5 bases from V and 7 from J; bases not matched to a gene: 5. Per germline, CDR1 SQVTM and CDR2 ANQGSEA. CDR3 length: 13 residues. The DNA for the CDR3 is TGCAGCGTTAGGACAGGGGGGTTGAATGAGCAGTTCTTC. Translating it yields CSVRTGGLNEQFF.

The chain is built from TRBV19 and TRBJ2-3; 7 bases match TRBD1. Germline V gene data show CDR1 as LNHDA and CDR2 as SQIVND (reference sequence). V lost 3 bases to trimming and J lost 0 bases; unmatched junction nucleotides: 3. There are 15 residues in the CDR3. The DNA for the CDR3 is TGTGCCAGTAGTATCGAGGGGGCGAGCACAGATACGCAGTATTTT. Translating gives CASSIEGASTDTQYF.

The chain uses TRBV7-9 and TRBJ1-1; possibly TRBD1 for D (5 bases). V lost 4 bases and J lost 1, with 13 bases in between. The length of the CDR3 is 15 residues. Germline CDR1 reads SEHNR; CDR2 reads FQNEAQ (reference sequence). The CDR3 nucleotides are TGTGCCAGCAGCTCGCAGAGGGACCAGAACACTGAAGCTTTCTTT. Residues: CASSSQRDQNTEAFF.